This T cell receptor beta chain emerged from a study of shared clonotypes between healthy human individuals. This CDR3 is built from 16 residues. Germline trimming cut 0 bases from V and 6 bases from J; bases unmatched to any gene: 9. Germline V CDR1 and CDR2: MNHNY, SVGAGI (reference sequence). Evenly divided among several immunoSEQ plates was the genomic DNA of each subset. The repertoire was sequenced with immunoSEQ multiplex PCR; TCRdb's copy has only in-frame clones and lacks some. This table holds about 2 million clones, roughly 96% found once. The authors divided CD4+ cells into CD45RA+ naive and CD45RA-negative memory subsets.

The source is a man younger than 30 in good health. The specimen sequenced was naive CD4+ T cells sorted from blood. Subset in this sample: CD45RA+ positively selected. The rearrangement uses TRBV6-6 and TRBJ2-3; TRBD1 matches 7 bases. CDR3 coding DNA: TGTGCCAGCAGTTACTCCTCGGGGACAGTGTCGGATACGCAGTATTTT. This encodes CASSYSSGTVSDTQYF.